This T cell receptor (beta chain) originates from a study of CXCR3-negative and CXCR3-positive naive CD8 T cells. With 290,000 or so cells each, the CD8+ T cell subsets were individually sorted in triplicate. Naive CD8+ T cells carried a CD45RO-CCR7+CD27+CD95- phenotype. Turning to this clonotype: What it binds is unknown.

Findings of the study overall: CXCR3-expressing naive cells carried TRB CDR3s more hydrophobic than those of CXCR3-negative naive cells. For the naive subsets, surface CD5 was similar, and TCR strength was inferred from TRB CDR3 properties.

The CDR3 extends over 16 amino acids. Germline CDR1 reads SGDLS; CDR2 reads YYNGEE. The authors prepared UMI-labeled TRB cDNA libraries by 5' RACE. TCRdb re-called the 5' RACE reads and catalogs CDR3 proteins one per entry, DNA excluded. There are over 100,000 distinct CDR3 sequences in the sample, with under 0.5% held by the top ten. The genes are TRBV9 and TRBJ2-3; the TCRdb D gene call, TRBD2, has no DNA to confirm it. This receptor was identified in a human donor in good health. Some clones in this sample may be carry-over from other donors' samples. Input material: naive CXCR3- CD8+ T cells from blood. Subset given: CD45RO-CCR7+CD27+CD95- naive CD8+ T cells lacking CXCR3 (TNR3-). The chain's CDR3 is CASSATGAGGTDTQYF.